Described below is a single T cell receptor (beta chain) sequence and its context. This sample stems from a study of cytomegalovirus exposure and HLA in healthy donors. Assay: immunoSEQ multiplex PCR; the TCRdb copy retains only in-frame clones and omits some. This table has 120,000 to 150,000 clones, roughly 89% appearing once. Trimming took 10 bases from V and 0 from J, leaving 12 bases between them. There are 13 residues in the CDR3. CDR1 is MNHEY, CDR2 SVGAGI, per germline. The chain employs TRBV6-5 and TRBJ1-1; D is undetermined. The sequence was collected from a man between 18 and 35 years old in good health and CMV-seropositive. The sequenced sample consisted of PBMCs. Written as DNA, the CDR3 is TGTGCCACCGTCAGTTTACTGAACACTGAAGCTTTCTTT. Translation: CATVSLLNTEAFF.